Shown below are 17 T cell receptor beta chains from a single sample sequenced in a study of CD8+CD57+ T cells in acquired aplastic anemia. CDR3 and TCR beta VDJ profiling relied on a genomic DNA template. TCRdb called the reads again in MiXCR, with one record for every CDR3 protein. Found here are 200,000 or so distinct CDR3 sequences, less than 65% of them singletons; the top ten hold 46%. Sequenced material: sorted CD4+, CD8+, or CD8+CD57+ T cells (not recorded which) from PBMCs. The source of these receptors is a human donor with severe aplastic anemia or a healthy control (not recorded which).

Points on this clonotype: The junction departs from germline at one end; a sequencing error may be responsible. This chain connects TRBV7-2 to TRBJ2-5, with 10 positions matching TRBD1. The length of the CDR3 is 15 residues. The V gene's germline CDR1 is SGHTA and CDR2 FQGNSA. CDR3 region: CASRSGTGEQEIQYF. CDR3 DNA sequence: TGTGCCAGCAGATCCGGGACAGGGGAACAAGAGATCCAGTACTTC.

As to this clonotype: One base away lies a much larger clone, so this may be a sequencing read error. This chain links TRBV25-1 with TRBJ1-1, with a tentative D call TRBD1 (5 bases). In germline, CDR1 is MGHDK, CDR2 SYGVNS. The CDR3 length is 14 residues. The ends were cut back, 5 bases at V and 6 bases at J, with 16 bases in the middle. CDR3 protein: CASSPPPGDAEAFF. The CDR3 coding sequence is TGTGCCAGCAGTCCCCCCCCGGGGGACGCTGAAGCTTTCTTT. The whole variable domain, filled in from reference TRBV25-1 and TRBJ1-1, reads EADIYQTPRYLVIGTGKKITLECSQTMGHDKMYWYQQDPGMELHLIHYSYGVNSTEKGDLSSESTVSRIRTEHFPLTLESARPSHTSQYLCASSPPPGDAEAFFGQGTRLTVV.

The sample holds many counts of this clonotype. The J gene is TRBJ2-7, the V gene TRBV18, with D unclear. The CDR3 contains 13 residues. Between the trimmed V and J ends, which lost 6 bases and 0 bases, there was a span of 9 bases. Germline V CDR1 and CDR2: KGHSH, LQKENI. The CDR3 loop reads CASSRLDSYEQYF. Written as DNA, the CDR3 is TGTGCCAGCTCGCGACTCGACTCCTACGAGCAGTACTTC.

The V gene is TRBV24-1, the J gene TRBJ2-7; TRBD1 matches 10 bases. CDR1 KGHDR and CDR2 SFDVKD come from the germline V gene. Losses at the gene ends were 3 bases for V and 2 bases for J; bases not matched to a gene: 3. The CDR3 extends over 15 amino acids. The CDR3: CATSDTGTGAYEQYF. The CDR3 DNA is TGTGCCACCAGTGATACCGGGACAGGGGCCTACGAGCAGTACTTC.

This rearrangement joins TRBV7-6 to TRBJ2-2; D call uncertain. The germline gives CDR1 SGHVS, CDR2 FNYEAQ. Trimming stripped 1 base from V and 4 bases from J, with 10 bases between. The CDR3 extends over 15 amino acids. In DNA form, the CDR3 reads TGTGCCAGCAGCTTAGGGCCCACCGGCACCGGGGAGCTGTTTTTT. It codes for CASSLGPTGTGELFF.

J is TRBJ2-4 and V is TRBV7-8; 11 bases are shared with TRBD1. Germline V gene sequence: CDR1 SGHVS, CDR2 FQNEAQ. CDR3 length equals 17 residues. The ends lost 1 base at V and 8 bases at J; junction bases unmatched: 10. CDR3 sequence (DNA): TGTGCCAGCAGCTTAGATTCTGGACAGGGGGCAAGTGACATTCAGTACTTC. Its translation is CASSLDSGQGASDIQYF.

This chain links TRBV20-1 with TRBJ1-5; D might be TRBD1 (5 bases). Trimming removed 3 bases at V and 2 bases at J, with 17 bases between. Per germline, CDR1 DFQATT and CDR2 SNEGSKA (reference sequence). This CDR3 spans 16 amino acids. The CDR3 nucleotides are TGCAGTGCTAGGGTCGGGGGGGGTCGCGGCAATCAGCCCCAGCATTTT. As protein: CSARVGGGRGNQPQHF.

In DNA form, the CDR3 reads TGTGCCAGCAGCGTGATAGGATACGAGCAGTACTTC. It yields the protein CASSVIGYEQYF. The J gene is TRBJ2-7, the V gene TRBV5-4; D is uncertain. The CDR3 loop spans 12 amino acids. Trimming removed 4 bases at V and 4 bases at J, with 9 bases between. Germline lookup yields CDR1 SGHNT and CDR2 YYREEE (reference sequence).

V usage is TRBV7-9 and J usage is TRBJ2-2, with unresolved D. In germline, CDR1 is SEHNR, CDR2 FQNEAQ (reference sequence). V lost 5 bases and J 11 bases, leaving 12 bases between the germline ends. The CDR3 spans 12 residues. CDR3 protein: CASSLDPTELFF. The CDR3 coding sequence is TGTGCCAGCAGCCTAGACCCGACCGAGCTGTTTTTT.

V gene TRBV9 combines with J gene TRBJ1-6; 7 bases are shared with TRBD1. From germline, CDR1 is SGDLS and CDR2 YYNGEE. Trimming removed 7 bases from V and 8 bases from J; junction bases left unmatched: 9. The CDR3 runs to 14 residues. CDR3 sequence reads: CASGGTAPYSPLHF. The DNA of the CDR3 is TGTGCCAGCGGCGGGACAGCGCCTTATTCACCCCTCCACTTT. The full variable domain, completed using reference TRBV9 and TRBJ1-6, is DSGVTQTPKHLITATGQRVTLRCSPRSGDLSVYWYQQSLDQGLQFLIQYYNGEERAKGNILERFSAQQFPDLHSELNLSSLELGDSALYFCASGGTAPYSPLHFGNGTRLTVT.

Of note for this clonotype: No DNA is shown, since the ends of the CDR3 on it are uncertain; the CDR3 is the one TCRdb lists. The J gene is TRBJ2-7, the V gene TRBV25-1; the tabulated D call, TRBD1, remains unverified against the DNA. Inclusive of both ends, the CDR3 amounts to 20 amino acids. Looked up from germline, CDR1 is MGHDK and CDR2 is SYGVNS. The CDR3 region is CASSIYLCSVHGASSYEQYF.

For this clonotype: A much more abundant neighbour one base away suggests this may be a read error. The J gene is TRBJ1-6, the V gene TRBV27; D is unresolved. The germline V and J ends were trimmed by 8 bases and 11 bases, with 16 bases remaining between them. CDR1 is MNHEY and CDR2 is SMNVEV in the germline V gene (reference sequence). The CDR3 loop spans 13 amino acids. The CDR3 DNA is TGTGCCAGCCGTTCGTACTTAAATCCACCCCTCCACTTT. Its protein is CASRSYLNPPLHF.

This clonotype was counted a few times. The rearrangement uses TRBV15 and TRBJ1-4; maybe TRBD1 (5 bases). The V gene's germline CDR1 is LNHNV and CDR2 YYDKDF (reference sequence). The V end was cut by 9 bases, the J end by 13 bases, with 24 bases between. The length of the CDR3 is 14 residues. The CDR3 bases are TGTGCCACTACCATCAGGGTGGGAAATGTAAGACTGTTTTTT. The encoded protein is CATTIRVGNVRLFF.

This chain links TRBV10-3 with TRBJ1-1; 11 positions agree with TRBD1. V was clipped by 4 bases and J by 2 bases; unmatched bases: 3. Germline assignment: CDR1 ENHRY and CDR2 SYGVKD. This CDR3 has 15 amino acids. The CDR3: CAISGGQGENTEAFF. In DNA, the CDR3 is TGTGCCATCAGTGGGGGACAGGGGGAAAACACTGAAGCTTTCTTT.

The V and J genes are TRBV2 and TRBJ2-7; D tentatively reads TRBD1 or TRBD2 (5 bases each). The CDR3 has 16 residues. Germline V gives CDR1 SNHLY, CDR2 FYNNEI. Trimming shortened V by 7 bases and J by 3 bases, and 22 bases separated the two germline ends. In DNA form, the CDR3 reads TGTGCCAGCACCTCAAGTGTAGGGACCGGTAACTACGAGCAGTACTTC. It is translated as CASTSSVGTGNYEQYF.

The genes are TRBV10-3 and TRBJ2-1, with 10 bases matching TRBD1. Germline CDR1 and CDR2: ENHRY and SYGVKD. The V gene end was trimmed by 7 bases and the J gene end by 9 bases; junction bases not matched to a gene: 9. CDR3 length: 14 residues. The CDR3 bases are TGTGCCATCAAATTGGACAGGGGGAACACTGAGCAGTTCTTC. It specifies CAIKLDRGNTEQFF.

This clonotype has at least ten counts. The CDR3 DNA is TGTGCCAGCAGCTACCCTCCCCTGGTTGTTAGGACCGTTGATGGCCCCACAGATACGCAGTATTTT. It specifies CASSYPPLVVRTVDGPTDTQYF. The V call is TRBV13, the J call TRBJ2-3; D gene unclear. The CDR3 has 22 amino acids. The V gene lost 4 bases and the J gene lost 2 bases, with 34 bases spanning the gap. In germline, CDR1 is PRHDT, CDR2 FYEKMQ (reference sequence).